The following is a T cell receptor beta chain sequence with its context. Its specificity is not known. Germline values: CDR1 MDHEN, CDR2 SYDVKM. This CDR3 is built from 15 residues. Trimming took off 2 bases at V and 0 bases at J, with 10 bases between the two ends. 60 Vbeta and 13 Jbeta primers were used in PCR. Method: immunoSEQ multiplex PCR; TCRdb's copy keeps in-frame clones and lacks some. Here the sample table reports fewer than 150,000 clones. The sample belongs to a study of cytomegalovirus exposure and HLA in healthy donors. Study background: The study's early data release held about 77 million unique TCRs from HLA-typed donors.

Findings of the study overall: Rare TCR sequences dominated, though some public TCRs recurred in many donors.

This clonotype was obtained from a man aged 35-49 years in good health and CMV-seronegative. V is TRBV28 and J is TRBJ1-1; unclear D gene. What was sequenced was PBMCs. CDR3 sequence reads: CASSLRYRMNTEAFF. In DNA form, the CDR3 reads TGTGCCAGCAGTTTACGGTACAGAATGAACACTGAAGCTTTCTTT.